The source of this T cell receptor (beta chain) is a study of T-cell memory formation after mild COVID-19. The CDR3 spans 16 residues. CDR1 MNHNY and CDR2 SVGAGI come from the germline V gene (reference sequence). V trimming: 4 bases; J trimming: 9 bases; junction bases outside the gene matches: 10. One entry per CDR3 protein, called by TCRdb with MiXCR from the 5' RACE reads. The data hold about 500,000 distinct CDR3 sequences, with roughly 20% observed a single time. V usage is TRBV6-6 and J usage is TRBJ2-1; 12 bases match TRBD2. What was sequenced was PBMCs or a T cell subset sorted from them (not recorded which). The clonotype was recovered from an adult woman who had mild COVID-19 (a few samples of this study predate the infection). Cell type and time point are not known. The CDR3: CASSSQRLAGVSEQFF. CDR3 nucleotide sequence: TGTGCCAGCAGTTCCCAGCGACTAGCGGGAGTGAGTGAGCAGTTCTTC.